This passage covers 3 T cell receptor beta chains from one sample sequenced in a study of T cells expressing NK-cell markers. TCRdb reprocessed the 5' RACE reads and stores each CDR3 protein as one record, lacking DNA. The table for this sample gives roughly 390,000 distinct CDR3 sequences. Sequenced sample: blood T cells: a sorted CD56 or NKG2C T cell subset, CD4+ or CD8+ T cells, or bulk PBMC T cells (not recorded which). All receptors derive from a man aged 18-75 years in good health.

The rearrangement joins TRBV15 to TRBJ2-1. This CDR3 comprises 15 residues. The germline V gene has CDR1 LNHNV and CDR2 YYDKDF (reference sequence). CDR3: CATSRDRPEDNEQFF.

The rearrangement links TRBV6-6 to TRBJ2-5; without DNA, the TCRdb call of TRBD1 cannot be checked. CDR1 is MNHNY and CDR2 is SVGAGI in the germline V gene (reference sequence). This CDR3 is built from 13 residues. The CDR3 is CASRTGGSGTQYF.

CDR3 sequence reads: CASSQVLGRDYGYTF. The chain couples TRBV4-2 to TRBJ1-2. The germline V gene encodes CDR1 LGHNA and CDR2 YNFKEQ. The CDR3 loop spans 15 amino acids.